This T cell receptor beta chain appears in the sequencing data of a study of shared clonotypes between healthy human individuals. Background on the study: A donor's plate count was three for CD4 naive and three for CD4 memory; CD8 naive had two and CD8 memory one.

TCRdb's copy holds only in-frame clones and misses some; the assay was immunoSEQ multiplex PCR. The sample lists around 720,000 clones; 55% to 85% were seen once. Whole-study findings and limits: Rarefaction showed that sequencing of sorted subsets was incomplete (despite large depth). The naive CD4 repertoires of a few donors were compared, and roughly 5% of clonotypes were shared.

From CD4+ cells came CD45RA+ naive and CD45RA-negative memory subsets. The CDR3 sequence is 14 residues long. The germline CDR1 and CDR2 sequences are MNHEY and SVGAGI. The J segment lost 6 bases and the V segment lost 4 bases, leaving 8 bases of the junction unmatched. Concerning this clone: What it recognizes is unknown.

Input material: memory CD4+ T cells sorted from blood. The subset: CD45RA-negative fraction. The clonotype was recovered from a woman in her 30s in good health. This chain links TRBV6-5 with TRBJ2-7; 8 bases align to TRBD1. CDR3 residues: CASSSRGQFAEQYF. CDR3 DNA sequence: TGTGCCAGCAGTTCCAGGGGGCAATTCGCCGAGCAGTACTTC.